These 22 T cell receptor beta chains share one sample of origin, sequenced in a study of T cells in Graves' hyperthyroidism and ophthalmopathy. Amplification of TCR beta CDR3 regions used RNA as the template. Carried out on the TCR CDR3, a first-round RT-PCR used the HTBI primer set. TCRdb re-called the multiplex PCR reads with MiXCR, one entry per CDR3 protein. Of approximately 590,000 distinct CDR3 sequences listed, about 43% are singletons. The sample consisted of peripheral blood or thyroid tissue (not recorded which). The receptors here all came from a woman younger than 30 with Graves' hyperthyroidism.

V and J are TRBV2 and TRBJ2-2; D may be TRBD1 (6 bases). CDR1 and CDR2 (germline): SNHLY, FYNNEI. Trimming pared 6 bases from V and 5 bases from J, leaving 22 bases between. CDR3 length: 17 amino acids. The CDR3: CASSLPLPGEGTGELFF. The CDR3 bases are TGTGCCAGCAGCCTCCCTTTGCCAGGGGAAGGGACCGGGGAGCTGTTTTTT.

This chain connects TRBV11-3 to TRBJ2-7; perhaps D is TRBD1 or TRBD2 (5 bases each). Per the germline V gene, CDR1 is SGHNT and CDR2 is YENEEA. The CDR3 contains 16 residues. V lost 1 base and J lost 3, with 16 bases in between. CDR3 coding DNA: TGTGCCAGCAGCTTAGTGGTAGGGGCAGACTACTACGAGCAGTACTTC. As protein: CASSLVVGADYYEQYF.

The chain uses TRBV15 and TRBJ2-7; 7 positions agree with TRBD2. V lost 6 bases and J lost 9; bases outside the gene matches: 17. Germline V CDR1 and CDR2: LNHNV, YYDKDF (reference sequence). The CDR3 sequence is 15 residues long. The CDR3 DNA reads TGTGCCACCAGGGTTCTGGCGGGAGCTGGTTATAGGCAGTACTTC. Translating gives CATRVLAGAGYRQYF.

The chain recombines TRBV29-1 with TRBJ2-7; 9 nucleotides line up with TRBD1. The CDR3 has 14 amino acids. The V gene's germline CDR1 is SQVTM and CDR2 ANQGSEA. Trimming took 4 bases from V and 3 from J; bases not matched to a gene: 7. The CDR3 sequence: CSVAPGTGSYEQYF. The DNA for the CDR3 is TGCAGCGTTGCCCCCGGGACAGGGAGCTACGAGCAGTACTTC.

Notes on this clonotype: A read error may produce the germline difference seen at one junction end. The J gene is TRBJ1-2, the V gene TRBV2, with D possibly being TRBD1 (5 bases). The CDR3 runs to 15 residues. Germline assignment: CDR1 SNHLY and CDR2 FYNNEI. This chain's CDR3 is CASSERRTSNYGCTF. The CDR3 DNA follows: TGTGCCAGCAGTGAACGGAGGACATCTAACTATGGCTGCACCTTC.

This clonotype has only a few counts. CDR3 bases: TGTGCCAGTAGTATAGCACGACAGGGGAATCAGCCCCAGCATTTT. Translation gives CASSIARQGNQPQHF. This chain uses TRBV19 with TRBJ1-5; 8 bases match TRBD1. The CDR3 contains 15 residues. The V and J ends lost 1 base and 4 bases, in that order; junction bases with no gene match: 3. Germline V gene data show CDR1 as LNHDA and CDR2 as SQIVND (reference sequence).

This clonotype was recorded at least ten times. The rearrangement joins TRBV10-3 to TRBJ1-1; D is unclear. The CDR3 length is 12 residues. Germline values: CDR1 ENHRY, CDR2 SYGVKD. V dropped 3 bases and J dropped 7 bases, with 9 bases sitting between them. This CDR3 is CAISDRPGEAFF. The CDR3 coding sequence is TGTGCCATCAGTGACCGGCCAGGTGAAGCTTTCTTT.

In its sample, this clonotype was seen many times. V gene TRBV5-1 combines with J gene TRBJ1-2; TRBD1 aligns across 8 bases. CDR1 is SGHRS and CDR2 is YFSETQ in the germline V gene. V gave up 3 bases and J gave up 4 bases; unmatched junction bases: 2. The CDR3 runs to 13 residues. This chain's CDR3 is CASSWDRSYGYTF. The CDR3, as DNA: TGCGCCAGCAGCTGGGACAGGTCCTATGGCTACACCTTC.

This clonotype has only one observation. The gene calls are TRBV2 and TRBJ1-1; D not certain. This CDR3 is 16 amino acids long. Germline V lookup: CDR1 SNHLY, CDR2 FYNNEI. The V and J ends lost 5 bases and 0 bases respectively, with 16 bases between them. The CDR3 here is CASSPRDIFLNTEAFF. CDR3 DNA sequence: TGTGCCAGCAGTCCGCGCGACATCTTCCTGAACACTGAAGCTTTCTTT.

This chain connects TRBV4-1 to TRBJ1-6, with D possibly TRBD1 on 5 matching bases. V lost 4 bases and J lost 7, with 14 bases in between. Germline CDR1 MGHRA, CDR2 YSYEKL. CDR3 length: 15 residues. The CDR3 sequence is CASSRGPGRNSPLHF. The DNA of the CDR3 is TGCGCCAGCAGCCGGGGCCCGGGGCGGAATTCACCCCTCCACTTT.

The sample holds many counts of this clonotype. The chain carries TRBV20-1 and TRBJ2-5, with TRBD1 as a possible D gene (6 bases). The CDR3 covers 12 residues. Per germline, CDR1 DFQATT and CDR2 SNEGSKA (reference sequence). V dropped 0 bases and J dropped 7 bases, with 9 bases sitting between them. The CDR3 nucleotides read TGCAGTGCTAGAGAAGGACAGTGGACCCAGTACTTC. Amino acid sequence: CSAREGQWTQYF.

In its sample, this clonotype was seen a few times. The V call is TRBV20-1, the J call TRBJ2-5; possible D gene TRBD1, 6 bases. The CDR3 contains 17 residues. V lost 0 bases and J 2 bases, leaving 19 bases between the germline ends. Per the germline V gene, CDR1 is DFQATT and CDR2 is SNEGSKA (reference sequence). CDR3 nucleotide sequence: TGCAGTGCTAGAGATTCGACGCCGAGCCAGGGGCAAGAGACCCAGTACTTC. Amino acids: CSARDSTPSQGQETQYF.

Written as DNA, the CDR3 is TGTGCCAGCTCACCCCCTGGGCCAGGGGGAGGTGAAAAACTGTTTTTT. Amino acids: CASSPPGPGGGEKLFF. V and J are TRBV9 and TRBJ1-4; 7 bases line up with TRBD1. Trimming at V came to 7 bases and at J to 7 bases, leaving 16 bases not matched to a gene. CDR1 SGDLS and CDR2 YYNGEE come from the germline V gene. This CDR3 is 16 amino acids long.

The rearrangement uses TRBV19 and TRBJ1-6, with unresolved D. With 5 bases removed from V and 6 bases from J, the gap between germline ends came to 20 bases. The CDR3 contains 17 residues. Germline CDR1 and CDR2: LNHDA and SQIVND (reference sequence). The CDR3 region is CASSQMDGRTTNSPLHF. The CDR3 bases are TGTGCCAGTAGTCAAATGGACGGTAGAACGACTAATTCACCCCTCCACTTT. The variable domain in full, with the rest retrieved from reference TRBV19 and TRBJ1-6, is DGGITQSPKYLFRKEGQNVTLSCEQNLNHDAMYWYRQDPGQGLRLIYYSQIVNDFQKGDIAEGYSVSREKKESFPLTVTSAQKNPTAFYLCASSQMDGRTTNSPLHFGNGTRLTVT.

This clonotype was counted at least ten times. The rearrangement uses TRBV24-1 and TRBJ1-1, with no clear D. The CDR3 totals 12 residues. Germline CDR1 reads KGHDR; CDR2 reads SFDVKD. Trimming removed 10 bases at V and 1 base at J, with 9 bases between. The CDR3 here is CATATENTEAFF. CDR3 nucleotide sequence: TGTGCCACAGCCACGGAGAACACTGAAGCTTTCTTT.

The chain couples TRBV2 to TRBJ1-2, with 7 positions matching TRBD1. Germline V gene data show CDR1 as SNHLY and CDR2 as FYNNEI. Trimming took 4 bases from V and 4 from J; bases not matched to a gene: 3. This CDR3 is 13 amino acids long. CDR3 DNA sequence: TGTGCCAGCAGTGCTGGACAGGCCTATGGCTACACCTTC. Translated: CASSAGQAYGYTF.

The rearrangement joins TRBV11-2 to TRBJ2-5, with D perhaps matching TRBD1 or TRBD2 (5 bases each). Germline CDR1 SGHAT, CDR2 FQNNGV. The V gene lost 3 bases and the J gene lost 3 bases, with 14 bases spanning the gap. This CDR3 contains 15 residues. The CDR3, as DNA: TGTGCCAGCAGCTTGGAGGCAGGGTCGGAAGAGACCCAGTACTTC. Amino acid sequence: CASSLEAGSEETQYF.

The CDR3: CASSEALGVLQPQHF. The CDR3 DNA sequence: TGTGCCAGCAGCGAGGCATTGGGCGTTCTCCAGCCCCAGCATTTT. V is TRBV7-6 and J is TRBJ1-5; D is ambiguous. V was clipped by 5 bases and J by 7 bases, with 18 bases between them. CDR3 length: 15 residues. CDR1 is SGHVS, CDR2 FNYEAQ, per germline.

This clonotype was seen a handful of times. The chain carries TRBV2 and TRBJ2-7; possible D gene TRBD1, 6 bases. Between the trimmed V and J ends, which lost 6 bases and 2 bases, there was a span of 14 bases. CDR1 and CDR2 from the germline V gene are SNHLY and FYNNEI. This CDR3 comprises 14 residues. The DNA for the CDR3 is TGTGCCAGCAGCTTAGAAGACAGGCCCTACGAGCAGTACTTC. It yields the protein CASSLEDRPYEQYF.

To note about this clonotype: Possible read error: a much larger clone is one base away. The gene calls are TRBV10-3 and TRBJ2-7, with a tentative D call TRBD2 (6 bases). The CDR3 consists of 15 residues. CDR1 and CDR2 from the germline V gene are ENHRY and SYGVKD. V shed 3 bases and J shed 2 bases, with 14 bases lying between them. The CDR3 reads CAISDGTPSAYEQYF. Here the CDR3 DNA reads TGTGCCATCAGTGACGGGACTCCCAGCGCCTACGAGCAGTACTTC.

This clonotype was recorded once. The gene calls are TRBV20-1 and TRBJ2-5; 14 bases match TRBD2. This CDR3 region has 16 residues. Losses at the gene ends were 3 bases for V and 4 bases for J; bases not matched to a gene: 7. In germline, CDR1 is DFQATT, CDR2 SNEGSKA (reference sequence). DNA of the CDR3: TGCAGTGCTAGGGAGACTAGCGGGAGGGGGCCAGAGACCCAGTACTTC. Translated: CSARETSGRGPETQYF.

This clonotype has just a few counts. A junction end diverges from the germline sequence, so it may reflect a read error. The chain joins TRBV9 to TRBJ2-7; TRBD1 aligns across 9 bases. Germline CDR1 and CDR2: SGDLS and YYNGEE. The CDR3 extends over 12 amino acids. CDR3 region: CASSQRDRALSF. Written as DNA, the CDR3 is TGTGCCAGCAGCCAACGGGACAGGGCCCTCTCTTTC.